What follows is one T cell receptor beta chain and its context. Germline CDR1 reads SGHTA; CDR2 reads FQGNSA. The CDR3 consists of 16 residues. J gave up 0 bases and V 5 bases, and 9 bases lay outside the gene matches. The sample belongs to a study of cytomegalovirus exposure and HLA in healthy donors. It was with 60 Vbeta and 13 Jbeta primers that the PCR ran. Generated by immunoSEQ multiplex PCR, the TCRdb table keeps only in-frame clones and is missing some. Of over 200,000 clones listed, 82% were seen once; the top ten hold more than 5%. The source of this sequence is a woman between 35 and 50 years old in good health and CMV-seropositive. Material for sequencing was PBMCs. The chain joins TRBV7-2 to TRBJ1-2; 7 bases line up with TRBD1. CDR3 residues: CASSGGQGGSNYGYTF. Here the CDR3 DNA reads TGTGCCAGCAGCGGAGGGCAGGGGGGCTCTAACTATGGCTACACCTTC.